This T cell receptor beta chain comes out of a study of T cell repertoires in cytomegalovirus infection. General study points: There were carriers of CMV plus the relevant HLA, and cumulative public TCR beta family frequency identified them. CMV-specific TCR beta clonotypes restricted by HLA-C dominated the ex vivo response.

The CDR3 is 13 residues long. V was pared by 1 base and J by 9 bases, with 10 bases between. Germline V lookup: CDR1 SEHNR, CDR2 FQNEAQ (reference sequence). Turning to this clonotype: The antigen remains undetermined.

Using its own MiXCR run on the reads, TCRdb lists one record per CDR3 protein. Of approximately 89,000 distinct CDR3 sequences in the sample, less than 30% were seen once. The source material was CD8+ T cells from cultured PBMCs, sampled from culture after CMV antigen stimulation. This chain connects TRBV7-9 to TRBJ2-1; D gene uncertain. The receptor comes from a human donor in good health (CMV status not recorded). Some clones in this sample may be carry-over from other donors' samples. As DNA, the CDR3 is TGTGCCAGCAGCTTAGAGGCCGGGCTTGAGCAGTTCTTC. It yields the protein CASSLEAGLEQFF.